Below, 5 T cell receptor beta chains from the same sample are listed, as sequenced in a study of cytomegalovirus exposure and HLA in healthy donors. PCR involved 60 Vbeta and 13 Jbeta primers. Sequenced by immunoSEQ multiplex PCR; TCRdb stores in-frame clones only, minus some. Of roughly 100,000 clones detected, over 9.5% appear once; the ten largest clones hold roughly 15%. The sequenced material came from PBMCs. The receptors here all came from a middle-aged man in good health and CMV-seropositive.

The sample holds a few counts of this clone. V usage is TRBV5-1 and J usage is TRBJ1-2, with D uncertain. The CDR3 sequence is 13 residues long. Germline-derived CDR1 and CDR2 are SGHRS and YFSETQ. Trimming removed 4 bases from V and 8 bases from J, with 15 bases in between. The CDR3 DNA sequence: TGCGCCAGCAGCCACGATTCTCTATTAGGCTACACCTTC. Amino acid sequence: CASSHDSLLGYTF.

V usage is TRBV18 and J usage is TRBJ1-5; 12 bases align to TRBD1. Germline lookup yields CDR1 KGHSH and CDR2 LQKENI. Germline trimming cut 6 bases from V and 6 bases from J; bases unmatched to any gene: 21. The CDR3 extends over 20 amino acids. In DNA form, the CDR3 reads TGTGCCAGCTCCCTCACCACCCCGGGACAGGGGGCCAGACGAAGTCAGCCCCAGCATTTT. Its translation is CASSLTTPGQGARRSQPQHF.

V and J are TRBV28 and TRBJ1-2, with D uncertain. This CDR3 spans 13 amino acids. The V gene lost 3 bases and the J gene lost 5 bases, with 10 bases spanning the gap. Germline CDR1 MDHEN, CDR2 SYDVKM. CDR3 loop: CASSLSSFYGYTF. Here the CDR3 DNA reads TGTGCCAGCAGTTTGTCTTCTTTTTATGGCTACACCTTC.

The rearrangement links TRBV9 to TRBJ1-4, with a possible D match to TRBD1 (6 bases). V lost 2 bases, J lost 8 bases, and 16 bases lay in between. The CDR3 is 15 amino acids. Germline lookup yields CDR1 SGDLS and CDR2 YYNGEE. CDR3 DNA: TGTGCCAGCAGCGTGGGTATGGGGGCGGGCGAAAAACTGTTTTTT. Translation: CASSVGMGAGEKLFF.

The rearrangement joins TRBV19 to TRBJ2-7, with a tentative D call TRBD2 (5 bases). This CDR3 comprises 11 residues. V was cut by 3 bases and J by 12 bases, with 12 bases left in between. CDR1 is LNHDA and CDR2 is SQIVND in the germline V gene (reference sequence). CDR3 nucleotide sequence: TGTGCCAGTAGTATGAACGGGATAAGGTACTTC. The encoded protein is CASSMNGIRYF.